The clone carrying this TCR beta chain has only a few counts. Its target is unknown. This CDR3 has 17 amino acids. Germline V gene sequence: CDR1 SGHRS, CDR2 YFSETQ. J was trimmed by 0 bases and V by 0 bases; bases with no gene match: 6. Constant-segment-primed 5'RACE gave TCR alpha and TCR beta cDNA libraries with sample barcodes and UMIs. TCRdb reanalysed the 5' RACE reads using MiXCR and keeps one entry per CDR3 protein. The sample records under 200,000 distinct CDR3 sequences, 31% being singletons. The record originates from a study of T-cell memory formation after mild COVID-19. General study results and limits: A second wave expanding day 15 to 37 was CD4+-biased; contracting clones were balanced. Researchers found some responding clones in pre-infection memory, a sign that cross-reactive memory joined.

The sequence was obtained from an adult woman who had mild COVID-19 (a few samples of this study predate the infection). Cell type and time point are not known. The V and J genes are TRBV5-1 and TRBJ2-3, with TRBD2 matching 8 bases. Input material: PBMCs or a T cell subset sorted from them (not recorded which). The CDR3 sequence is CASSLAGSGASTDTQYF. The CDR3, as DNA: TGCGCCAGCAGCTTGGCCGGTAGCGGGGCGAGCACAGATACGCAGTATTTT.